The 2 T cell receptor beta chains given below trace back to one sample, sequenced in a study of blood T cells in healthy people across ages. A second about 6 to 12 cycle PCR used barcoded and J-beta primers. In TCRdb, the 5' RACE reads were re-called with MiXCR into one record per CDR3 protein. This table has roughly 1,500,000 distinct CDR3 sequences, about 43% appearing once. Material: blood. The receptors were gathered from a woman in her late teens or twenties in good health.

The chain couples TRBV6-1 to TRBJ1-1; possibly TRBD1 for D (6 bases). The CDR3 consists of 15 residues. Trimming took 2 bases from V and 0 from J, leaving 10 bases between them. Germline CDR1 MNHNS, CDR2 SASEGT. DNA for the CDR3: TGTGCCAGCAGTGAATTTACAGGGATGAACACTGAAGCTTTCTTT. This translates into CASSEFTGMNTEAFF.

A single count supports this clonotype. The chain has TRBV7-3 and TRBJ2-2; perhaps TRBD2 as D (6 bases). The CDR3 runs 15 residues. The germline gives CDR1 SGHTA, CDR2 FQGTGA. The germline V and J ends were trimmed by 5 bases and 3 bases, with 13 bases remaining between them. The CDR3 nucleotides are TGTGCCAGCAGCCCCCGTAGCGGAGACACCGGGGAGCTGTTTTTT. Amino acid sequence: CASSPRSGDTGELFF.